This T cell receptor (beta chain) is from a study of T cells expressing NK-cell markers. TCRdb processed the 5' RACE reads again and assigns one entry to each CDR3 protein, with no DNA. Listed are 450,000 to 600,000 distinct CDR3 sequences; roughly 3.6% falls within the top ten. CDR3 size: 16 residues. Germline CDR1 is MNHEY and CDR2 is SMNVEV (reference sequence). Sequences were obtained from blood T cells: a sorted CD56 or NKG2C T cell subset, CD4+ or CD8+ T cells, or bulk PBMC T cells (not recorded which). The origin of this receptor is a man aged 18 to 30 in good health. The genes are TRBV27 and TRBJ2-1. The CDR3 loop is CASSLNRGVSYNEQFF.